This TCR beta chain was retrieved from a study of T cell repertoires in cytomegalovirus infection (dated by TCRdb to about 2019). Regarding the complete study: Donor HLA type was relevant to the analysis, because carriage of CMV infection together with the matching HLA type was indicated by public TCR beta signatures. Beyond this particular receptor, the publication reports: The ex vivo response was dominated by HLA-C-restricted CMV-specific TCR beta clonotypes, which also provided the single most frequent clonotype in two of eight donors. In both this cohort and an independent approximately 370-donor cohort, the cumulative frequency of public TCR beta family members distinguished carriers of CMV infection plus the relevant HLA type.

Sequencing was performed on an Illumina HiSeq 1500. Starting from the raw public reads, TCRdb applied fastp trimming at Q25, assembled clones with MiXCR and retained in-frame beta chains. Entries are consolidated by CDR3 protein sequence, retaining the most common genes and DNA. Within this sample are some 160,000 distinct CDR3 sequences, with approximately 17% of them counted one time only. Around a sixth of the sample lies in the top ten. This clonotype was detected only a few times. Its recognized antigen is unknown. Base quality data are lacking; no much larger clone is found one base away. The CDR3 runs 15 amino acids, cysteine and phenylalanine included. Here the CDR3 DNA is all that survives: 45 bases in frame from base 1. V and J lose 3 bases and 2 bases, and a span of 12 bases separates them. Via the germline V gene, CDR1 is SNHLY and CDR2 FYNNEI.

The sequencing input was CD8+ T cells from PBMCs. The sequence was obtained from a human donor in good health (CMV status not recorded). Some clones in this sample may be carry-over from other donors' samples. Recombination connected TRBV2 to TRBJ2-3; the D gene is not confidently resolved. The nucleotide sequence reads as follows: TGTGCCAGCAGTGATGGGTTCTCGCCCACAGATACGCAGTATTTT. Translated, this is CASSDGFSPTDTQYF.